The clone carrying this T cell receptor (beta chain) was counted ten times or more. Researchers made TCR beta libraries by using iRepertoire HTBI primers and running Arm-PCR on CDR3 regions. TCRdb re-analysed the multiplex PCR reads in MiXCR, keeping a single row per CDR3 protein. This table has around 460,000 distinct CDR3 sequences, approximately 23% appearing once. These data originate in a study of regulatory T cells in long-lasting Graves disease. Time point specified: persistent/refractory GD, antithyroid drugs over 5 years with positive TRAb. Extracted PBMC RNA gave rise to the TCR library. This CDR3 region has 14 residues. V shed 1 base and J shed 2 bases, with 8 bases lying between them. Germline-derived CDR1 and CDR2 are SEHNR and FQNEAQ (reference sequence).

This sequence was found in a female donor with Graves disease. The input for sequencing was peripheral blood mononuclear cells (PBMCs), taken when the disease was refractory, from a patient treated with antithyroid drugs. The genes are TRBV7-9 and TRBJ2-5, with a possible D match to TRBD2 (6 bases). DNA of the CDR3: TGTGCCAGCAGCTTAGGCCGGGAGCAAGAGACCCAGTACTTC. Its protein product is CASSLGREQETQYF.